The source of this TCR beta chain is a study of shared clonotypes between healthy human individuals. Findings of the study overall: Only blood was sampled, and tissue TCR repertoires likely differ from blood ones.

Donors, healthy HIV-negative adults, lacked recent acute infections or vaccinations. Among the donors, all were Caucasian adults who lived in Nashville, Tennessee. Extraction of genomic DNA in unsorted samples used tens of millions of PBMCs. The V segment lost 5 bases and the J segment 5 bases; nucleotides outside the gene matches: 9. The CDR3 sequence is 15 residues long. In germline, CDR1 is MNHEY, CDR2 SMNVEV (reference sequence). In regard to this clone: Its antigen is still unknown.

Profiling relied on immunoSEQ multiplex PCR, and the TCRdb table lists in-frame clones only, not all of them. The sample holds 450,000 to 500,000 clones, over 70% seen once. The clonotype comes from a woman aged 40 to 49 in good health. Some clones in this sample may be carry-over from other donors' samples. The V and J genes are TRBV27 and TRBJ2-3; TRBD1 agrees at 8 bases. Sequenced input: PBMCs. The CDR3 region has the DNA TGTGCCAGCAGTCTCAGACAGGGGTTGGGAGATACGCAGTATTTT. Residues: CASSLRQGLGDTQYF.